The source of this TCR beta chain is a study of identical twins. TCRdb reprocessed the 5' RACE reads via MiXCR and lists one record per CDR3 protein. The sample shows some 690,000 distinct CDR3 sequences, over 20% of them seen only once. The V gene's germline CDR1 is SGHDT and CDR2 YYEEEE. Trimming removed 2 bases from V and 5 bases from J, with 8 bases in between. CDR3 length: 12 amino acids. This clonotype has only a few counts. This same sample was also part of a study on T cells expressing NK-cell markers.

This sequence was found in a woman between 18 and 29 years old in good health. The rearrangement uses TRBV5-6 and TRBJ2-7; D uncertain. The sequencing input was PBMCs. CDR3 loop: CASSFGRHEQYF. The CDR3 region has the DNA TGTGCCAGCAGCTTTGGTAGACACGAGCAGTACTTC.